These 2 T cell receptor beta chains were sequenced from one sample in a study of OX40 agonist ivuxolimab in advanced cancers. Generated by immunoSEQ multiplex PCR, the TCRdb table keeps only in-frame clones and is missing some. The sample carries roughly 70,000 clones, 88% recorded once. The sample consisted of CD4+ or CD8+ T cells sorted from blood, taken in a trial of the OX40 agonist ivuxolimab. All receptors derive from an adult with an advanced solid tumor such as melanoma, head and neck, liver or kidney cancer.

The chain recombines TRBV28 with TRBJ2-5, with 11 positions matching TRBD1. Germline CDR1 is MDHEN and CDR2 is SYDVKM. With V trimmed by 6 bases and J by 5 bases, 8 bases remained unmatched. The CDR3 has 15 amino acids. The CDR3 spells CASRGDRGSDETQYF. CDR3 in DNA: TGTGCCAGCAGGGGGGACAGGGGGTCAGATGAGACCCAGTACTTC.

The chain joins TRBV28 to TRBJ1-3; D remains unclear. The CDR3 runs 11 residues. V lost 6 bases, J lost 8 bases, and 8 bases lay in between. Germline CDR1 is MDHEN and CDR2 is SYDVKM. CDR3 bases: TGTGCCAGCAGAACGACGGACACCATATATTTT. Residues: CASRTTDTIYF. Filled out from reference TRBV28 and TRBJ1-3, the complete variable domain reads DVKVTQSSRYLVKRTGEKVFLECVQDMDHENMFWYRQDPGLGLRLIYFSYDVKMKEKGDIPEGYSVSREKKERFSLILESASTNQTSMYLCASRTTDTIYFGEGSWLTVV.